The rows below give T cell receptor beta chains drawn from one sample of a study of blood T cell repertoires in COVID-19. The method was immunoSEQ multiplex PCR; TCRdb's version includes in-frame clones alone and lacks a portion of them. The table records under 150,000 clones, about 86% of them present only once. The sequencing sample was made of peripheral blood. The source is a woman aged 60-75 years with acute or convalescent COVID-19. Each CDR3 is given without its conserved first and last residue. Each record gives: CDR3 protein, V gene, J gene.

CDR3 protein: ASSGGSGYRNTIY
V gene: TRBV19
J gene: TRBJ1-3

CDR3 protein: ASSLAGADGTGELF
V gene: TRBV6-5
J gene: TRBJ2-2

CDR3 protein: ASSESSGQLTEAF
V gene: TRBV2
J gene: TRBJ1-1

CDR3 protein: SVEEVVNTEAF
V gene: TRBV29-1
J gene: TRBJ1-1

CDR3 protein: ATIRVPDSTDEQY
V gene: TRBV24-1
J gene: TRBJ2-7

CDR3 protein: ASSQTTGLRRNTEAF
V gene: TRBV19
J gene: TRBJ1-1

CDR3 protein: ASSFTGSFNQPQH
V gene: TRBV5-1
J gene: TRBJ1-5

CDR3 protein: ASSSGGLLYTDTQY
V gene: TRBV28
J gene: TRBJ2-3

CDR3 protein: ASSLSREYSYEQY
V gene: TRBV19
J gene: TRBJ2-7

CDR3 protein: ASSRQKNYGYT
V gene: TRBV11-3
J gene: TRBJ1-2

CDR3 protein: AISNSSQYYEQY
V gene: TRBV10-3
J gene: TRBJ2-7

CDR3 protein: ASSFSLREPLGY
V gene: TRBV28
J gene: TRBJ2-7

CDR3 protein: ASSPYSKGLAGELF
V gene: TRBV5-1
J gene: TRBJ2-2

CDR3 protein: ASSLGGRTDTQY
V gene: TRBV7-3
J gene: TRBJ2-3

CDR3 protein: AISSGEGDTQY
V gene: TRBV10-3
J gene: TRBJ2-3

CDR3 protein: ASSDPGGVANTEAF
V gene: TRBV2
J gene: TRBJ1-1

CDR3 protein: ASSQDPRVYGGAF
V gene: TRBV4-3
J gene: TRBJ1-1

CDR3 protein: ASSWRRINGYT
V gene: TRBV5-4
J gene: TRBJ1-2

CDR3 protein: ASSQKDRGAQY
V gene: TRBV3-1/TRBV3-2
J gene: TRBJ2-5

CDR3 protein: ATGDSSYEQY
V gene: TRBV27
J gene: TRBJ2-7

CDR3 protein: AISGTGTGGFEQY
V gene: TRBV10-3
J gene: TRBJ2-7

CDR3 protein: ASSPLGLASYNEQF
V gene: TRBV18
J gene: TRBJ2-1

CDR3 protein: ASSQDSNQPQH
V gene: TRBV19
J gene: TRBJ1-5

CDR3 protein: ASTRQDSYNEQF
V gene: TRBV28
J gene: TRBJ2-1

CDR3 protein: ASSLSSGANQPQH
V gene: TRBV28
J gene: TRBJ1-5

CDR3 protein: ASSRGAQMGNEQF
V gene: TRBV27
J gene: TRBJ2-1

CDR3 protein: ATRDRESSYNSPLH
V gene: TRBV10-3
J gene: TRBJ1-6

CDR3 protein: ASSHRTGFNEKLF
V gene: TRBV5-1
J gene: TRBJ1-4

CDR3 protein: ASRPGTGAAGELF
V gene: TRBV2
J gene: TRBJ2-2

CDR3 protein: ASSLTGDYGYT
V gene: TRBV5-1
J gene: TRBJ1-2

CDR3 protein: ASSLADGRAYGYT
V gene: TRBV5-1
J gene: TRBJ1-2

CDR3 protein: ASSPRSPKGAEYGYT
V gene: TRBV18
J gene: TRBJ1-2

CDR3 protein: ASSLPWGAGTGYGYT
V gene: TRBV28
J gene: TRBJ1-2

CDR3 protein: ASSFSTGNNEQF
V gene: TRBV28
J gene: TRBJ2-1